The 31 T cell receptor beta chains listed next were all sequenced from one sample in a study of blood T cell repertoires in COVID-19. This table comes from immunoSEQ multiplex PCR, and its TCRdb copy is limited to in-frame clones, with some not included. Among 100,000 to 150,000 clones listed, around 85% were seen once. Material for sequencing was peripheral blood. The receptors come from a man aged 65-85 years who had recovered from COVID-19.

This sequence joins TRBV28 and TRBJ1-2; 12 nucleotides agree with TRBD1. With 6 bases clipped from V and 7 bases from J, the junction kept 9 bases outside the gene matches. This CDR3 spans 15 amino acids. Germline-derived CDR1 and CDR2 are MDHEN and SYDVKM. In DNA form, the CDR3 reads TGTGCCAGCAGCCTCCTCGGGGGACAGGGGGCTGGCTACACCTTC. Translation gives CASSLLGGQGAGYTF.

The chain links TRBV28 to TRBJ2-1; 10 bases line up with TRBD2. This CDR3 region has 16 residues. J gave up 8 bases and V 5 bases, and 12 bases lay outside the gene matches. Germline-derived CDR1 and CDR2 are MDHEN and SYDVKM. CDR3 protein: CASSLGLAGDSHEQFF. CDR3 DNA sequence: TGTGCCAGCAGTCTAGGGCTAGCGGGAGATAGCCATGAGCAGTTCTTC.

Comments on this clone: Being one base from a much bigger clone, this may be a read error. This chain links TRBV6-5 with TRBJ1-1; 9 nucleotides line up with TRBD1. Germline V lookup: CDR1 MNHEY, CDR2 SVGAGI. This CDR3 has 14 amino acids. The junction had 3 bases not matched to a gene; V was cut back by 6 bases and J by 1 base. CDR3 coding DNA: TGTGCCAGCAGCCGGGACAGGGCGAACACTGAAGCTTTCTTT. Amino acid sequence: CASSRDRANTEAFF.

The gene calls are TRBV4-1 and TRBJ1-2; D remains ambiguous. V lost 1 base, J lost 6 bases, and 18 bases lay in between. This CDR3 spans 16 amino acids. Looked up from germline, CDR1 is MGHRA and CDR2 is YSYEKL. CDR3 amino acids: CASSQAARGLGDGYTF. The CDR3 DNA follows: TGCGCCAGCAGCCAAGCAGCCCGAGGCCTCGGCGATGGCTACACCTTC.

The count of this clone is one. The genes are TRBV5-1 and TRBJ2-1; TRBD1 matches at 10 bases. Germline CDR1 and CDR2: SGHRS and YFSETQ. The CDR3 is 15 amino acids. After removal of 4 bases from V and 5 bases from J, the junction contained 6 bases not matched to a gene. CDR3 sequence reads: CASSPRDRGNNEQFF. The CDR3 nucleotides are TGCGCCAGCAGCCCAAGGGACAGGGGCAACAATGAGCAGTTCTTC.

The chain employs TRBV29-1 and TRBJ2-7; D is undetermined. Germline V gives CDR1 SQVTM, CDR2 ANQGSEA. V was clipped by 6 bases and J by 2 bases, with 11 bases between them. CDR3 size: 12 residues. The CDR3 nucleotides read TGCAGCGTAGCCTGGGCAGCCTACGAGCAGTACTTC. Translating gives CSVAWAAYEQYF.

The chain is built from TRBV6-5 and TRBJ1-1, with no clear D. Germline lookup yields CDR1 MNHEY and CDR2 SVGAGI. The CDR3 is 13 residues long. Trimming removed 6 bases from V and 4 bases from J, with 12 bases in between. The CDR3 DNA sequence: TGTGCCAGCAGGGGCAGTGGTATCACTGAAGCTTTCTTT. Its translation: CASRGSGITEAFF.

Note on this clone: The sample carries other DNA sequences with the same CDR3. This chain connects TRBV9 to TRBJ2-1; D is perhaps TRBD2 (6 bases). The germline CDR1 and CDR2 sequences are SGDLS and YYNGEE. Trimming cost V 2 bases and J 0 bases, with 9 bases left between them. This CDR3 comprises 15 residues. The DNA of the CDR3 is TGTGCCAGCAGCGTTGGCGGGAACTCCTACAATGAGCAGTTCTTC. Its translation is CASSVGGNSYNEQFF. The whole variable domain, filled in from reference TRBV9 and TRBJ2-1, reads DSGVTQTPKHLITATGQRVTLRCSPRSGDLSVYWYQQSLDQGLQFLIQYYNGEERAKGNILERFSAQQFPDLHSELNLSSLELGDSALYFCASSVGGNSYNEQFFGPGTRLTVL.

The rearrangement uses TRBV28 and TRBJ2-7, with a possible D match to TRBD2 (7 bases). The germline V and J ends were trimmed by 5 bases and 5 bases, with 34 bases remaining between them. CDR1 and CDR2 (germline): MDHEN, SYDVKM. The CDR3 length is 20 residues. This chain's CDR3 is CASSRPIGIGGPLLANEQYF. The CDR3 region has the DNA TGTGCCAGCAGTCGTCCGATCGGGATCGGGGGGCCCCTTTTGGCGAACGAGCAGTACTTC.

The gene calls are TRBV9 and TRBJ2-1, with TRBD2 identical over 11 bases. CDR1 is SGDLS, CDR2 YYNGEE, per germline. J lost 5 bases, V lost 3 bases, and 7 bases had no gene match. CDR3 size: 16 residues. In DNA, the CDR3 is TGTGCCAGCAGCGCGCATAGCGGGAGGGCCGACAATGAGCAGTTCTTC. This encodes CASSAHSGRADNEQFF.

The J gene is TRBJ2-3, the V gene TRBV9; D remains ambiguous. Germline values: CDR1 SGDLS, CDR2 YYNGEE. This CDR3 spans 14 amino acids. V lost 0 bases and J lost 4, with 9 bases in between. The CDR3 spells CASSVVPLSDTQYF. The CDR3 DNA reads as TGTGCCAGCAGCGTAGTCCCCCTTTCAGATACGCAGTATTTT.

The chain has TRBV20-1 and TRBJ1-1; no definite D call. Between the trimmed V and J ends, which lost 3 bases and 8 bases, there was a span of 10 bases. Germline loops: CDR1 DFQATT, CDR2 SNEGSKA (reference sequence). CDR3 length: 11 amino acids. The CDR3 DNA reads as TGCAGTGCTAGGAGGCGGGGAGAAGCTTTCTTT. As protein: CSARRRGEAFF.

V is TRBV2 and J is TRBJ2-7, with D tentatively TRBD1 (5 bases). This CDR3 contains 13 residues. CDR1 SNHLY and CDR2 FYNNEI come from the germline V gene. Trimming shortened V by 7 bases and J by 6 bases, and 16 bases separated the two germline ends. CDR3 loop: CASNLGRALEQYF. Written as DNA, the CDR3 is TGTGCCAGCAACCTGGGCAGGGCGCTCGAGCAGTACTTC.

In DNA form, the CDR3 reads TGTGCCACCAGCAGAGACAGTAATGAAAAACTGTTTTTT. Its translation: CATSRDSNEKLFF. The chain links TRBV15 to TRBJ1-4; D is undetermined. Germline V gene data show CDR1 as LNHNV and CDR2 as YYDKDF (reference sequence). Trimming took off 0 bases at V and 4 bases at J, with 3 bases between the two ends. The CDR3 loop spans 13 amino acids.

V gene TRBV7-8 combines with J gene TRBJ2-6; TRBD2 aligns across 12 bases. The CDR3 loop spans 18 amino acids. CDR1 and CDR2 from the germline V gene are SGHVS and FQNEAQ. Unmatched junction bases numbered 4, after V lost 4 bases and J lost 0 bases. As DNA, the CDR3 is TGTGCCAGCAGCTGGCTAGCGGGGGGGTACTCTGGGGCCAACGTCCTGACTTTC. It codes for CASSWLAGGYSGANVLTF.

The chain combines TRBV4-1 with TRBJ2-3; D is perhaps TRBD2 (7 bases). V was pared by 4 bases and J by 1 base, with 12 bases between. CDR3 size: 15 residues. Per germline, CDR1 MGHRA and CDR2 YSYEKL. CDR3 DNA: TGCGCCAGCAGCCTCCTCGGGGGGCGCACAGATACGCAGTATTTT. Protein: CASSLLGGRTDTQYF.

The chain uses TRBV19 and TRBJ2-2; D gene unclear. This CDR3 region has 14 residues. In germline, CDR1 is LNHDA, CDR2 SQIVND (reference sequence). Trimming cost V 2 bases and J 6 bases, with 10 bases left between them. CDR3 residues: CASSIRGDAGELFF. The DNA of the CDR3 is TGTGCCAGTAGTATAAGAGGAGACGCCGGGGAGCTGTTTTTT.

The rearrangement uses TRBV6-5 and TRBJ2-1; TRBD2 agrees at 10 bases. The CDR3 runs 15 residues. Germline V gene sequence: CDR1 MNHEY, CDR2 SVGAGI. V shed 2 bases, J shed 7 bases, and the junction held 5 bases outside the gene matches. This CDR3 reads CASSYSLAGDNEQFF. The DNA for the CDR3 is TGTGCCAGCAGTTACAGTCTAGCGGGAGATAATGAGCAGTTCTTC.

The chain combines TRBV19 with TRBJ2-1; 10 bases are a match to TRBD2. Germline lookup yields CDR1 LNHDA and CDR2 SQIVND (reference sequence). V lost 7 bases to trimming and J lost 6 bases; unmatched junction nucleotides: 9. The length of the CDR3 is 15 residues. CDR3 sequence: CASTKSGRAPNEQFF. CDR3 bases: TGTGCCAGTACTAAAAGCGGGAGGGCCCCCAATGAGCAGTTCTTC.

This chain joins TRBV5-4 and TRBJ2-2; 8 bases match TRBD1. Germline values: CDR1 SGHNT, CDR2 YYREEE (reference sequence). There are 15 residues in the CDR3. Trimming removed 4 bases from V and 5 bases from J; junction bases left unmatched: 7. As DNA, the CDR3 is TGTGCCAGCAGCCCGCGACAGGGGAGGACCGGGGAGCTGTTTTTT. It specifies CASSPRQGRTGELFF.

This clone came up a few times. The chain combines TRBV11-2 with TRBJ2-7; D is perhaps TRBD1 (6 bases). The V gene lost 6 bases and the J gene lost 0 bases, with 6 bases spanning the gap. The CDR3 is 12 residues long. Germline V gives CDR1 SGHAT, CDR2 FQNNGV. CDR3 sequence (DNA): TGTGCCAGCAGGGACAGCTCCTACGAGCAGTACTTC. It is translated as CASRDSSYEQYF.

The V and J genes are TRBV2 and TRBJ1-2, with 8 bases matching TRBD1. CDR1 and CDR2 from the germline V gene are SNHLY and FYNNEI. This CDR3 region has 17 residues. J gave up 7 bases and V 2 bases, and 15 bases lay outside the gene matches. The CDR3 nucleotides read TGTGCCAGCAGTGAATCGTCAGGGGGCATAACATTGGGTGGCTACACCTTC. Translating it yields CASSESSGGITLGGYTF.

The CDR3, as DNA: TGTGCCAGCGGCCTGAGACGGGGTGCTAATGAAAAACTGTTTTTT. Translating it yields CASGLRRGANEKLFF. V gene TRBV7-6 combines with J gene TRBJ1-4; D unresolved. The CDR3 spans 15 residues. CDR1 and CDR2 (germline): SGHVS, FNYEAQ. The V end lost 8 bases, the J end lost 3 bases, and 16 bases lay between the germline ends.

This chain connects TRBV30 to TRBJ1-4; 11 bases match TRBD1. V was pared by 5 bases and J by 7 bases, with 9 bases of the junction left unmatched. The CDR3 totals 15 residues. In germline, CDR1 is GTSNPN, CDR2 SVGIG (reference sequence). The CDR3 is CAWSTRGTGGEKLFF. As DNA, the CDR3 is TGTGCCTGGTCCACAAGGGGGACAGGGGGTGAAAAACTGTTTTTT.

The rearrangement links TRBV19 to TRBJ1-4; TRBD1 aligns across 7 bases. The CDR3 loop spans 16 amino acids. J lost 0 bases, V lost 8 bases, and 9 bases had no gene match. The V gene's germline CDR1 is LNHDA and CDR2 SQIVND (reference sequence). The CDR3 DNA is TGTGCCAGTCAGGACAGGCCGGGAGCAACTAATGAAAAACTGTTTTTT. Its protein product is CASQDRPGATNEKLFF.

The gene calls are TRBV27 and TRBJ2-2; no reliable D call. V dropped 3 bases and J dropped 0 bases, with 11 bases sitting between them. The length of the CDR3 is 16 residues. Per germline, CDR1 MNHEY and CDR2 SMNVEV (reference sequence). CDR3 amino acids: CASSFNSIPNTGELFF. CDR3 in DNA: TGTGCCAGCAGTTTCAACAGCATCCCGAACACCGGGGAGCTGTTTTTT.

This chain joins TRBV5-4 and TRBJ2-3; TRBD2 agrees at 9 bases. V shed 0 bases, J shed 7 bases, and the junction held 9 bases outside the gene matches. CDR3 length equals 16 residues. Germline CDR1 SGHNT, CDR2 YYREEE (reference sequence). Here the CDR3 DNA reads TGTGCCAGCAGCTTGGGTCGGCGGGGGGGCCGGAATACGCAGTATTTT. It is translated as CASSLGRRGGRNTQYF.

This chain links TRBV7-9 with TRBJ2-1; 11 bases align to TRBD1. The germline V gene has CDR1 SEHNR and CDR2 FQNEAQ (reference sequence). This CDR3 region has 15 residues. V trimming: 5 bases; J trimming: 10 bases; junction bases outside the gene matches: 10. As DNA, the CDR3 is TGTGCCAGCAGCCGGACAGGGGGCGAATTGTACGAGCAGTTCTTC. Its protein product is CASSRTGGELYEQFF.

The chain is built from TRBV4-2 and TRBJ1-1, with TRBD1 identical over 8 bases. After removal of 5 bases from V and 10 bases from J, the junction contained 15 bases not matched to a gene. The CDR3 covers 15 residues. Per the germline V gene, CDR1 is LGHNA and CDR2 is YNFKEQ. This chain's CDR3 is CASSNRDRTSWRAFF. The CDR3 DNA sequence: TGTGCCAGCAGCAACCGGGACAGGACCTCCTGGCGAGCTTTCTTT.

This chain links TRBV4-1 with TRBJ1-2; D remains unclear. V lost 1 base and J 8 bases, leaving 17 bases between the germline ends. This CDR3 contains 15 residues. Germline lookup yields CDR1 MGHRA and CDR2 YSYEKL. The CDR3, as DNA: TGCGCCAGCAGCCAAGCTGGGCCCCAAGGGAGGGGCTACACCTTC. Protein product: CASSQAGPQGRGYTF.

This clone appeared once. This chain links TRBV7-3 with TRBJ2-3; 13 nucleotides agree with TRBD2. Trimming took 5 bases from V and 5 from J; bases not matched to a gene: 7. This CDR3 has 16 amino acids. The germline V gene has CDR1 SGHTA and CDR2 FQGTGA. In DNA, the CDR3 is TGTGCCAGCAGCCGCGGACTAGCGGGAGCGTTAGATACGCAGTATTTT. The encoded protein is CASSRGLAGALDTQYF.